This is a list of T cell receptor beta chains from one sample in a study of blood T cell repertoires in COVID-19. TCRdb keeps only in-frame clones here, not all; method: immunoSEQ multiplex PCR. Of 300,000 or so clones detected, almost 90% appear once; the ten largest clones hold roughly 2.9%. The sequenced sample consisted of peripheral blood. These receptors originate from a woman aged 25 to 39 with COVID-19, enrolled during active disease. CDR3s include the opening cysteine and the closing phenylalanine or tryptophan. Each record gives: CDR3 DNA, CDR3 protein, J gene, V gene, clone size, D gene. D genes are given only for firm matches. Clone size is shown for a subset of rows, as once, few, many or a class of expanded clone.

DNA: TGTGCCAGCAGCTTGGGACTAGCGGGGCACAATGAGCAGTTCTTC
CDR3: CASSLGLAGHNEQFF
J: TRBJ2-1
V: TRBV5-4
size: NA
D: TRBD2

DNA: TGTGCCAGCAGCTTATACGCTACAGGGGACAATCAGCCCCAGCATTTT
CDR3: CASSLYATGDNQPQHF
J: TRBJ1-5
V: TRBV7-2
size: NA
D: TRBD1

DNA: TGTGCCAGCAGCCCCTGGGCCAGCGGGAGCGCAGATACGCAGTATTTT
CDR3: CASSPWASGSADTQYF
J: TRBJ2-3
V: TRBV7-9
size: NA
D: TRBD2

DNA: TGCGCCAGCAGCTTGGGTCAGGGCACCTACAATGAGCAGTTCTTC
CDR3: CASSLGQGTYNEQFF
J: TRBJ2-1
V: TRBV5-1
size: NA
D: NA

DNA: TGTGCCAGCAGCCCAACAGGGGCCGACTATGGCTACACCTTC
CDR3: CASSPTGADYGYTF
J: TRBJ1-2
V: TRBV7-9
size: NA
D: TRBD1

DNA: TGTGCCAGTAGTATCGTGGCCCAGGGAGGCCAGCCCCAGCATTTT
CDR3: CASSIVAQGGQPQHF
J: TRBJ1-5
V: TRBV19
size: NA
D: NA

DNA: TGCGCCAGCAGCCCAGGGGCGAGGGAGACCCAGTACTTC
CDR3: CASSPGARETQYF
J: TRBJ2-5
V: TRBV5-1
size: NA
D: NA

DNA: TGTGCCAGCAGCCCGGCCGGGCAGGGTCGAACAGATACGCAGTATTTT
CDR3: CASSPAGQGRTDTQYF
J: TRBJ2-3
V: TRBV7-2
size: NA
D: NA

DNA: TGTGCCAGCAGGAAACGGGAAGGCTACACCTTC
CDR3: CASRKREGYTF
J: TRBJ1-2
V: TRBV12-3/TRBV12-4
size: NA
D: NA

DNA: TGCGCCAGCAGCTTGGACAGGGGGCGCGGCAATGAGCAGTTCTTC
CDR3: CASSLDRGRGNEQFF
J: TRBJ2-1
V: TRBV5-1
size: once
D: TRBD1

DNA: TGTGCCAGCAGTGAAAGGGGCAGGGTCTACGAGCAGTACTTC
CDR3: CASSERGRVYEQYF
J: TRBJ2-7
V: TRBV2
size: NA
D: NA

DNA: TGTGCCAGCAGCTTGGGGGCAGGGCCTGGCGGGGAGCTGTTTTTT
CDR3: CASSLGAGPGGELFF
J: TRBJ2-2
V: TRBV5-4
size: NA
D: NA

DNA: TGTGCCAGCAGCCAAGATGGCGGGAGAGGTAATGAGCAGTTCTTC
CDR3: CASSQDGGRGNEQFF
J: TRBJ2-1
V: TRBV3-1/TRBV3-2
size: NA
D: TRBD2

DNA: TGTGCCAGCTCACCCTGGGACTACTCGAACACCGGGGAGCTGTTTTTT
CDR3: CASSPWDYSNTGELFF
J: TRBJ2-2
V: TRBV18
size: NA
D: TRBD2

DNA: TGTGCCAGCAGTCAAGCGGGAGCGAACACCGGGGAGCTGTTTTTT
CDR3: CASSQAGANTGELFF
J: TRBJ2-2
V: TRBV2
size: once
D: TRBD2

DNA: TGTGCCAGCAGCTTAGCGTGGTTCGGGGGTGAGGGGTATGGCTACACCTTC
CDR3: CASSLAWFGGEGYGYTF
J: TRBJ1-2
V: TRBV7-2
size: NA
D: NA

DNA: TGTGCCAGCAGCTTGGGGGCAGGTGTGGGTAGTGAAGCTTTCTTT
CDR3: CASSLGAGVGSEAFF
J: TRBJ1-1
V: TRBV5-8
size: NA
D: NA

DNA: TGTGCCAGTAGTACGGTACAGGGTACTAGCACAGATACGCAGTATTTT
CDR3: CASSTVQGTSTDTQYF
J: TRBJ2-3
V: TRBV19
size: NA
D: NA

DNA: TGTGCCAGCAGCTTAGCGCGACAGGGGTCCAACTATGGCTACACCTTC
CDR3: CASSLARQGSNYGYTF
J: TRBJ1-2
V: TRBV7-2
size: NA
D: TRBD1

DNA: TGTGCCAGAGTCTCCCGGGAGGGGCGGTTTGCAAACTATGGCTACACCTTC
CDR3: CARVSREGRFANYGYTF
J: TRBJ1-2
V: TRBV5-3
size: NA
D: NA

DNA: TGCAGCGTTGAAGTGCGGGGTACAGGGGGTACTGAAGCTTTCTTT
CDR3: CSVEVRGTGGTEAFF
J: TRBJ1-1
V: TRBV29-1
size: NA
D: TRBD1

DNA: TGTGCCAGCAGCCCCTGGGGGGGGACGGCGGGCAATGAGCAGTTCTTC
CDR3: CASSPWGGTAGNEQFF
J: TRBJ2-1
V: TRBV2
size: NA
D: TRBD2

DNA: TGTGCCAGCAGTTACTGGGACAGGGACCCTAGGACCCAGTACTTC
CDR3: CASSYWDRDPRTQYF
J: TRBJ2-5
V: TRBV6-6
size: NA
D: TRBD1

DNA: TGTGCCAGCAGCTCCGGGACGGCGGGAGGTAATGAAAAACTGTTTTTT
CDR3: CASSSGTAGGNEKLFF
J: TRBJ1-4
V: TRBV7-9
size: NA
D: NA

DNA: TGTGCCAGCAGCCCCCAAATACCGACAGGGAAGGGCGGGGAGCTGTTTTTT
CDR3: CASSPQIPTGKGGELFF
J: TRBJ2-2
V: TRBV7-9
size: NA
D: TRBD1

DNA: TGTGCCAGCAGCGCCCCCGACCTTGCGGGGGGGGGCACAGATACGCAGTATTTT
CDR3: CASSAPDLAGGGTDTQYF
J: TRBJ2-3
V: TRBV7-6
size: NA
D: TRBD2

DNA: TGTGCCAGCAGTCCAAGACTCCCACGGGTAGCTTTTAATGAAAAACTGTTTTTT
CDR3: CASSPRLPRVAFNEKLFF
J: TRBJ1-4
V: TRBV7-6
size: NA
D: NA

DNA: TGTGCCTGGAGTACCGGGACTAGCGGGAGTAAGCAGTACTTC
CDR3: CAWSTGTSGSKQYF
J: TRBJ2-7
V: TRBV30
size: NA
D: TRBD2

DNA: TGCGCCAGCAGCTTGGAACTTGATAATTCACCCCTCCACTTT
CDR3: CASSLELDNSPLHF
J: TRBJ1-6
V: TRBV5-1
size: NA
D: NA

DNA: TGCGCCAGCAGCCATCCCGACAGGCTGAATTCACCCCTCCACTTT
CDR3: CASSHPDRLNSPLHF
J: TRBJ1-6
V: TRBV4-1
size: few
D: NA

DNA: TGTGCCAGCACCCCGGGGGGGCTTGGGGCCAACGTCCTGACTTTC
CDR3: CASTPGGLGANVLTF
J: TRBJ2-6
V: TRBV6-5
size: NA
D: TRBD2

DNA: TGTGCTAGTGGTTTGGTTCCCAGCTCCTACGAGCAGTACTTC
CDR3: CASGLVPSSYEQYF
J: TRBJ2-7
V: TRBV12-5
size: NA
D: NA

DNA: TGTGCCAGCAGCTCCGGGACTGGCAATGAGCAGTTCTTC
CDR3: CASSSGTGNEQFF
J: TRBJ2-1
V: TRBV11-3
size: NA
D: NA

DNA: TGCGCCAGCAGCTTCGACAGGGTAGGGAATGAAAAACTGTTTTTT
CDR3: CASSFDRVGNEKLFF
J: TRBJ1-4
V: TRBV5-1
size: NA
D: TRBD1

DNA: TGTGCCAGCAACCAGGACAGGATGAACACTGAAGCTTTCTTT
CDR3: CASNQDRMNTEAFF
J: TRBJ1-1
V: TRBV6-5
size: NA
D: TRBD1

DNA: TGCGCCAGCAGCTTGGGGCGGGCGTCGGGAAACACCATATATTTT
CDR3: CASSLGRASGNTIYF
J: TRBJ1-3
V: TRBV5-1
size: NA
D: NA

DNA: TGTGCCAGCAGCCCCGGGACTAGCATCACCGGGGAGCTGTTTTTT
CDR3: CASSPGTSITGELFF
J: TRBJ2-2
V: TRBV5-4
size: NA
D: TRBD2

DNA: TGTGCCAGCAGCGATATCAGGGGGCCCACTGAAGCTTTCTTT
CDR3: CASSDIRGPTEAFF
J: TRBJ1-1
V: TRBV11-2
size: NA
D: TRBD1

DNA: TGTGCCAGCAGTCACTACCTGGGGGGACAGAATTATGGCTACACCTTC
CDR3: CASSHYLGGQNYGYTF
J: TRBJ1-2
V: TRBV3-1/TRBV3-2
size: NA
D: TRBD1